One and the same sample provided the 16 T cell receptor beta chains below, sequenced in a study of beta chain features in type 1 diabetes. General study findings and limits: Type 1 diabetes patients had TCRB CDR3s that were shorter (moderately but significantly so) in all four CD4+ subsets.

Their antigen targets remain unknown. The authors reverse transcribed all of the isolated RNA, so sequencing captured expressed TCRB transcripts. Profiling relied on immunoSEQ multiplex PCR, and the TCRdb table lists in-frame clones only, not all of them. The sample lists over 650,000 clones; about 14% were seen once. Sequenced: naive CD4+ T cells from blood. All receptors derive from a man aged 18 to 30 with type 1 diabetes.

This clone has only a few counts. The chain is built from TRBV30 and TRBJ2-5; D possibly corresponds to TRBD1 (6 bases). V lost 2 bases to trimming and J lost 2 bases, with 12 bases between them. The CDR3 is 14 amino acids. Germline CDR1 and CDR2: GTSNPN and SVGIG (reference sequence). The DNA for the CDR3 is TGTGCCTGGAGTCCACAGGGTAGGCAAGAGACCCAGTACTTC. Translating gives CAWSPQGRQETQYF.

The V gene is TRBV7-9, the J gene TRBJ1-2, with 8 bases identical to TRBD1. The V segment lost 7 bases and the J segment 3 bases; nucleotides outside the gene matches: 10. The CDR3 contains 15 residues. CDR1 SEHNR and CDR2 FQNEAQ come from the germline V gene (reference sequence). This chain's CDR3 is CASTFGQGADYGYTF. CDR3 DNA: TGTGCCAGCACCTTTGGGCAGGGGGCGGACTATGGCTACACCTTC. The variable domain in full, with the rest retrieved from reference TRBV7-9 and TRBJ1-2, is DTGVSQNPRHKITKRGQNVTFRCDPISEHNRLYWYRQTLGQGPEFLTYFQNEAQLEKSRLLSDRFSAERPKGSFSTLEIQRTEQGDSAMYLCASTFGQGADYGYTFGSGTRLTVV.

This clone was recorded a few times. V usage is TRBV10-3 and J usage is TRBJ2-2; D gene ambiguous. The CDR3 runs 15 residues. The V gene's germline CDR1 is ENHRY and CDR2 SYGVKD. Trimming left V 6 bases short and J 2 bases short, with 13 bases between. The CDR3 coding sequence is TGTGCCATCAGGGTACCGACTGAAAACACCGGGGAGCTGTTTTTT. Its translation is CAIRVPTENTGELFF.

The chain combines TRBV6-6 with TRBJ2-3, with no clear D. CDR3 length equals 13 residues. Germline loops: CDR1 MNHNY, CDR2 SVGAGI (reference sequence). Trimming pared 6 bases from V and 3 bases from J, leaving 10 bases between. In DNA form, the CDR3 reads TGTGCCAGCAGCCCAACCTTTACAGATACGCAGTATTTT. Its translation: CASSPTFTDTQYF.

In its sample, this clone was seen a few times. The chain joins TRBV5-4 to TRBJ2-1; D is uncertain. CDR3 length equals 12 residues. The V and J ends lost 4 bases and 15 bases respectively, with 17 bases between them. Germline V gene lookup returns CDR1 SGHNT and CDR2 YYREEE (reference sequence). This CDR3 is CASSNVGRSMFF. The CDR3 DNA is TGTGCCAGCAGCAACGTAGGGCGCAGTATGTTCTTC.

This clone occurred a few times. The chain links TRBV30 to TRBJ1-2, with 7 bases matching TRBD1. V lost 3 bases and J lost 5; bases outside the gene matches: 15. This CDR3 has 16 residues. Looked up from germline, CDR1 is GTSNPN and CDR2 is SVGIG (reference sequence). CDR3 nucleotide sequence: TGTGCCTGGAGACAGAGGTCCCCCGGCAGGGGGTATGGCTACACCTTC. It yields the protein CAWRQRSPGRGYGYTF.

Only a few counts were recorded for this clone. The chain carries TRBV28 and TRBJ2-3; D tentatively reads TRBD1 or TRBD2 (6 bases each). The germline V gene encodes CDR1 MDHEN and CDR2 SYDVKM. Trimming cost V 5 bases and J 0 bases, with 12 bases left between them. This CDR3 comprises 15 residues. The CDR3 region is CASSGGTPSTDTQYF. The CDR3 bases are TGTGCCAGCAGTGGAGGGACACCTAGCACAGATACGCAGTATTTT.

The V call is TRBV7-2, the J call TRBJ1-2, with TRBD1 matching over 7 bases. In germline, CDR1 is SGHTA, CDR2 FQGNSA. V dropped 3 bases and J dropped 3; count of bases not matched to a gene: 10. This CDR3 has 16 amino acids. The CDR3 loop is CASSFYVWGTDYGYTF. The CDR3 DNA reads as TGTGCCAGCAGCTTTTACGTATGGGGGACAGACTATGGCTACACCTTC.

V gene TRBV19 combines with J gene TRBJ1-4; D is unresolved. CDR3 length: 15 residues. Germline values: CDR1 LNHDA, CDR2 SQIVND (reference sequence). Trimming cost V 4 bases and J 0 bases, with 9 bases left between them. DNA for the CDR3: TGTGCCAGTAGTAGATGGACCTCAACTAATGAAAAACTGTTTTTT. It yields the protein CASSRWTSTNEKLFF. The full variable domain, with the rest looked up from reference TRBV19 and TRBJ1-4, is DGGITQSPKYLFRKEGQNVTLSCEQNLNHDAMYWYRQDPGQGLRLIYYSQIVNDFQKGDIAEGYSVSREKKESFPLTVTSAQKNPTAFYLCASSRWTSTNEKLFFGSGTQLSVL.

This clone was observed a few times. V and J are TRBV25-1 and TRBJ2-7, with TRBD1 as a possible D gene (5 bases). The V and J ends lost 1 base and 0 bases respectively, with 7 bases between them. CDR3 length: 14 residues. CDR1 is MGHDK and CDR2 is SYGVNS in the germline V gene. CDR3 region: CASSEWQGSYEQYF. The CDR3 DNA reads as TGTGCCAGCAGTGAATGGCAGGGCTCCTACGAGCAGTACTTC.

This clone was found a few times. CDR3 nucleotides: TGTGCCAGCAGCGTCGACCCCTTAGCGGGAGGGCCTTACAATGAGCAGTTCTTC. It specifies CASSVDPLAGGPYNEQFF. This rearrangement joins TRBV9 to TRBJ2-1; TRBD2 agrees at 11 bases. Germline V gives CDR1 SGDLS, CDR2 YYNGEE. The J segment lost 4 bases and the V segment lost 2 bases, leaving 11 bases of the junction unmatched. The CDR3 is 18 residues long.

The gene calls are TRBV5-8 and TRBJ2-7; D remains unclear. V gave up 0 bases and J gave up 2 bases, with 12 bases separating them. The length of the CDR3 is 15 residues. CDR1 SGHTS and CDR2 YDEGEE come from the germline V gene. The CDR3 DNA reads TGTGCCAGCAGCTTGGGGCCCTTAAGGACCTACGAGCAGTACTTC. Its protein is CASSLGPLRTYEQYF.

This clone has only a few counts. The chain employs TRBV29-1 and TRBJ2-3, with TRBD1 matching over 7 bases. V lost 1 base, J lost 2 bases, and 12 bases stayed unmatched. The length of the CDR3 is 17 residues. CDR1 SQVTM and CDR2 ANQGSEA come from the germline V gene. The CDR3 DNA reads as TGCAGCGTTGAAGCAACACCGGGGACAGATGCCACAGATACGCAGTATTTT. Amino acid sequence: CSVEATPGTDATDTQYF.

The chain links TRBV7-9 to TRBJ2-5; the match to TRBD2 covers 7 bases. This CDR3 region has 14 residues. J lost 2 bases, V lost 8 bases, and 8 bases had no gene match. CDR1 and CDR2 from the germline V gene are SEHNR and FQNEAQ (reference sequence). This CDR3 is CASVAGGIQETQYF. As DNA, the CDR3 is TGTGCCAGCGTGGCCGGGGGGATACAAGAGACCCAGTACTTC.

The CDR3 region is CASSYVDRGGNEQFF. The CDR3 DNA follows: TGTGCCAGCAGTTATGTGGACAGAGGCGGCAATGAGCAGTTCTTC. The gene calls are TRBV6-5 and TRBJ2-1, with D possibly being TRBD1 (6 bases). Trimming cost V 3 bases and J 6 bases, with 15 bases left between them. The V gene's germline CDR1 is MNHEY and CDR2 SVGAGI. The CDR3 spans 15 residues.

The chain is built from TRBV7-2 and TRBJ1-2, with 9 bases fitting TRBD1. Germline V lookup: CDR1 SGHTA, CDR2 FQGNSA. The CDR3 runs to 14 residues. The junction had 7 bases not matched to a gene; V was cut back by 3 bases and J by 8 bases. The CDR3 loop reads CASSFTGGLDGYTF. Here the CDR3 DNA reads TGTGCCAGCAGCTTCACAGGGGGCTTAGACGGCTACACCTTC. The complete variable domain, with remaining parts taken from reference TRBV7-2 and TRBJ1-2, reads GAGVSQSPSNKVTEKGKDVELRCDPISGHTALYWYRQSLGQGLEFLIYFQGNSAPDKSGLPSDRFSAERTGGSVSTLTIQRTQQEDSAVYLCASSFTGGLDGYTFGSGTRLTVV.